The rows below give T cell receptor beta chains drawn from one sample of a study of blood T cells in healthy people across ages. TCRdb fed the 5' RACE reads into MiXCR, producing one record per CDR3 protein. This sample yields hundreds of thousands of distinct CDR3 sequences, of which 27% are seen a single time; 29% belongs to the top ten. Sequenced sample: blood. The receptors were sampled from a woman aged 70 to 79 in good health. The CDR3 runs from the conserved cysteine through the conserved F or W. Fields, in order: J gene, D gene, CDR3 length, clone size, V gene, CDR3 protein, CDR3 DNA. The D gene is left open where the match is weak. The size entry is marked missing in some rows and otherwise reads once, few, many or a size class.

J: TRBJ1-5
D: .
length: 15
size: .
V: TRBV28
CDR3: CASTPDGAFNQPQHF
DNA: TGTGCCAGCACTCCGGACGGTGCTTTCAATCAGCCCCAGCATTTT

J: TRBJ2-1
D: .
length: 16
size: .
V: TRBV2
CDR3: CASILASGGSGETQYF
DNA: .

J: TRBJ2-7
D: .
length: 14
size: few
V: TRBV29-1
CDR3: CSVDSTGESYEQYF
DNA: TGCAGCGTTGATTCGACAGGAGAGTCCTACGAGCAGTACTTC

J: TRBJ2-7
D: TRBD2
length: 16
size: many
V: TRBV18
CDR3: CASSQAGTSGSYEQYF
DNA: TGTGCCAGCTCCCAGGCGGGGACTAGCGGGAGCTACGAGCAGTACTTC

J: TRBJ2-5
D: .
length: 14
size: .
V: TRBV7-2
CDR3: CASSWGTRSETQYF
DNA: TGTGCCAGCAGCTGGGGGACTCGTTCAGAGACCCAGTACTTC

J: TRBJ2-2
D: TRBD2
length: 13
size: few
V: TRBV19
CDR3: CASRTSGRGELFF
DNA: TGTGCCAGTCGGACTAGCGGAAGGGGGGAGCTGTTTTTT

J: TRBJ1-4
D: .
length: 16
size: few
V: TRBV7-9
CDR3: CASSLYRTDGREKLFF
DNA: TGTGCCAGCAGCTTATACAGGACAGATGGTCGAGAAAAACTGTTTTTT

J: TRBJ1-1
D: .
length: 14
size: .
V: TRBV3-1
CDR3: CASSHSGVFTEAFF
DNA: TGTGCCAGCAGCCATTCAGGGGTGTTCACTGAAGCTTTCTTT

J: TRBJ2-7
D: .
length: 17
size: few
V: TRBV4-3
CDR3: CASSQESSGRRFYEQYF
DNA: TGCGCCAGCAGCCAGGAAAGCTCGGGACGGCGGTTCTACGAGCAGTACTTC

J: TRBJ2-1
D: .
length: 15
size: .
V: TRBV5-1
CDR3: CASSSVTSSYNEQFF
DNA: TGCGCCAGCAGCTCGGTGACTAGCTCCTACAATGAGCAGTTCTTC

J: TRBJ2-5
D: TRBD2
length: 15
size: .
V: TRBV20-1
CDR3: CSARNILAEQETQYF
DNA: TGCAGTGCTAGGAACATACTAGCGGAACAAGAGACCCAGTACTTC

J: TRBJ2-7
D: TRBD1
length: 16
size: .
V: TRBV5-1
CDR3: CASSYGTATRVYEQYF
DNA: TGCGCCAGCAGCTATGGGACAGCCACACGAGTCTACGAGCAGTACTTC

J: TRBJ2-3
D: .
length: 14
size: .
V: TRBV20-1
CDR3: CSAKKGRYEDTQYF
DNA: TGCAGTGCGAAGAAGGGACGGTATGAAGATACGCAGTATTTT

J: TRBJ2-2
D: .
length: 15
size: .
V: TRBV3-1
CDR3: CASSQGSANTGELFF
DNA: TGTGCCAGCAGCCAAGGGTCGGCGAACACCGGGGAGCTGTTTTTT

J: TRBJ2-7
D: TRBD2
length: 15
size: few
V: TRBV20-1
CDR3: CSAKNSGSQLYEQYF
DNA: TGCAGTGCTAAAAATAGCGGGAGCCAACTCTACGAGCAGTACTTC

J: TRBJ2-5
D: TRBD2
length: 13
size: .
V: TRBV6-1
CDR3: CASSTRGEETQYF
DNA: TGTGCCAGCAGTACTCGGGGGGAAGAGACCCAGTACTTC

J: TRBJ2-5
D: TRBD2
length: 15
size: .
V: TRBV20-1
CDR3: CSARTSGSYQETQYF
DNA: TGCAGTGCCAGAACTAGCGGGTCGTACCAAGAGACCCAGTACTTC

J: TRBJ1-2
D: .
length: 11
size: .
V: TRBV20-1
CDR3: CSARGPVVNTF
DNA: TGCAGTGCTAGAGGCCCAGTGGTAAATACCTTC

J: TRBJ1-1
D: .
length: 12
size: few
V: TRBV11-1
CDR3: CASSPRGPEAFF
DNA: TGTGCCAGCAGCCCCAGGGGTCCTGAAGCTTTCTTT

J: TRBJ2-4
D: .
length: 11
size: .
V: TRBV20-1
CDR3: CSALVEGSTYF
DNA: TGCAGTGCTCTGGTTGAGGGCTCGACTTACTTC

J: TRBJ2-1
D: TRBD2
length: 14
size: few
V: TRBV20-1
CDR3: CSAPPSGRTNEQFF
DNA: TGCAGTGCTCCCCCTAGCGGGCGAACGAATGAGCAGTTCTTC

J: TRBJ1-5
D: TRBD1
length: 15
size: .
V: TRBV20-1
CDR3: CSASSGTVGNQPHHF
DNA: TGCAGTGCTAGTTCCGGGACAGTAGGCAATCAGCCCCATCATTTT

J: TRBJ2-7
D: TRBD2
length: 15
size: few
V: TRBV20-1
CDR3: CSARRAGGPVYEQYF
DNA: TGCAGTGCTCGACGAGCGGGAGGTCCAGTTTACGAGCAGTACTTC

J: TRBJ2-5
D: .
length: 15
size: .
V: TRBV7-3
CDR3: CASSLRGQVGETQYF
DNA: TGTGCCAGCAGCTTAAGGGGGCAGGTGGGAGAGACCCAGTACTTC

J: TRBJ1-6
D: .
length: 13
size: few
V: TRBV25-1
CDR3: CASSGRNNSPLHF
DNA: TGTGCCAGCAGTGGACGGAACAATTCACCCCTCCACTTT

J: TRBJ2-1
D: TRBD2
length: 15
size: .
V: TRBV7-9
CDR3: CASSYPETSGNEQFF
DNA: TGTGCCAGCAGCTACCCGGAAACTAGCGGGAATGAGCAGTTCTTC

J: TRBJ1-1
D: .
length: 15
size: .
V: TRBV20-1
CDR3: CSVLQEGGRNTEAFF
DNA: TGCAGTGTATTACAGGAGGGGGGTAGGAACACTGAAGCTTTCTTT

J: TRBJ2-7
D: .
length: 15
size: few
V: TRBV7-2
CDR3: CASSPQGGAFYEQYF
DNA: TGTGCCAGCAGCCCCCAGGGGGGTGCTTTCTACGAGCAGTACTTC

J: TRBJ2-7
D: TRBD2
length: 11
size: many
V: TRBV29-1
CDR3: CSGTSGSEQYF
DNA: TGCAGCGGGACTAGCGGGAGCGAGCAGTACTTC

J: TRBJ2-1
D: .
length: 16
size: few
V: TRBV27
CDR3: CARRLDLSSSYNEQFF
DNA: TGTGCCCGACGACTAGATCTAAGTAGCTCCTACAATGAGCAGTTCTTC

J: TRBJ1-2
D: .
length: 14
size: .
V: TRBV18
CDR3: CASSPRQETYGYTF
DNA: TGTGCCAGCTCACCGAGACAGGAGACCTATGGCTACACCTTC

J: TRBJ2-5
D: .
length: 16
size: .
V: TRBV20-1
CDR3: CSARDPRASGTETQYF
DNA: TGCAGTGCTAGAGATCCGCGGGCCTCCGGGACGGAGACCCAGTACTTC

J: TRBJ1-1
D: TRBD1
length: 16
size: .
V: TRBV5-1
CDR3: CASSFGNRGRYTEAFF
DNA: TGCGCCAGCAGCTTTGGAAATAGGGGGCGATACACTGAAGCTTTCTTT

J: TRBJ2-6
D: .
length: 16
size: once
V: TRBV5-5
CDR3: CASSFGIGTGANVLTF
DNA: TGTGCCAGCAGCTTCGGTATAGGGACTGGGGCCAACGTCCTGACTTTC

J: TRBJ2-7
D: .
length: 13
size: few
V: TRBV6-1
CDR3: CAIHSRDYYEQYF
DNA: TGTGCCATCCACAGTCGAGATTACTACGAGCAGTACTTC

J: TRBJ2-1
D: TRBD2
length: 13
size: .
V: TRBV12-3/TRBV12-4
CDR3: CASSLASGTEQFF
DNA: TGTGCCAGCAGTTTAGCTAGCGGGACTGAGCAGTTCTTC

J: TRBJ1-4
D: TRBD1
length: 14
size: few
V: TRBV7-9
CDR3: CASSQATGNEKLFF
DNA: TGTGCCAGCAGCCAGGCGACAGGGAATGAAAAACTGTTTTTT

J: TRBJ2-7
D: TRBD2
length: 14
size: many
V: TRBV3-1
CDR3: CASSRGTSDDEQYF
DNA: TGTGCCAGCAGCCGCGGGACTAGCGACGACGAGCAGTACTTC

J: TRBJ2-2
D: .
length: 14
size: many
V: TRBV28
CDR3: CASSRGTNTGELFF
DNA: TGTGCCAGCAGTAGAGGGACGAACACCGGGGAGCTGTTTTTT

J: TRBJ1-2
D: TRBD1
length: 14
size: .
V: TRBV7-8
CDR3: CASSRDSLNYGYTF
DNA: TGTGCCAGCAGCAGGGACAGCCTGAACTATGGCTACACCTTC

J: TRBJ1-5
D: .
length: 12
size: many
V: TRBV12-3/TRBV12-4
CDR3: CASSDTGGAQHF
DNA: TGTGCCAGCAGCGATACAGGTGGAGCCCAGCATTTT

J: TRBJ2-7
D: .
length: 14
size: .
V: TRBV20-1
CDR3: CSARWGNPRDEQYF
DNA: TGCAGTGCCCGGTGGGGTAATCCCAGGGACGAGCAGTACTTC

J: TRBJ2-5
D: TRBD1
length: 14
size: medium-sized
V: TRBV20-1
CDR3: CSAKVTGGRETQYF
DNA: TGCAGTGCTAAGGTTACAGGGGGTAGGGAGACCCAGTACTTC

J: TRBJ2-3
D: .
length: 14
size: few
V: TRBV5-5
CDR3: CASSRERSTDTQYF
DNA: TGTGCCAGCTCCCGGGAGCGTAGCACAGATACGCAGTATTTT

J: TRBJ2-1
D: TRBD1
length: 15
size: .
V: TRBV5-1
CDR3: CASSQERGTGDEQFF
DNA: TGCGCCAGCAGCCAAGAAAGGGGGACAGGGGATGAGCAGTTCTTC

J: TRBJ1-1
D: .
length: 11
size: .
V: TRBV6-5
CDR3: CAGGAGAEAFF
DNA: TGTGCCGGGGGGGCAGGGGCTGAAGCTTTCTTT

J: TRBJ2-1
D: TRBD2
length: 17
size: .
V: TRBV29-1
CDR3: CSVEGTSGMSSYNEQFF
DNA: TGCAGCGTCGAGGGGACTAGCGGGATGAGCTCCTACAATGAGCAGTTCTTC

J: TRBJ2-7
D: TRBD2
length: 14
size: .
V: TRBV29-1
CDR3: CSVDSGTSSYEQYF
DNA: TGCAGCGTGGATTCCGGGACTAGCAGCTACGAGCAGTACTTC

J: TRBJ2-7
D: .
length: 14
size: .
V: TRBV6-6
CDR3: CASTPAGQPYEQYF
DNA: TGTGCCAGCACCCCTGCCGGGCAGCCCTACGAGCAGTACTTC

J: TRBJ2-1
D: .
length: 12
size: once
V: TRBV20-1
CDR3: CSAWARGNEQFF
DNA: TGCAGTGCTTGGGCGAGGGGCAATGAGCAGTTCTTC

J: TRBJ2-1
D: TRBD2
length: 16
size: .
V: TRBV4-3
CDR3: CASSQGTSLSGGEQFF
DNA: TGCGCCAGCAGCCAAGGGACTAGTCTCTCCGGAGGTGAGCAGTTCTTC

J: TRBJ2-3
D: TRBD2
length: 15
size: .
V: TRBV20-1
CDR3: CSAYSYLAGQDTQYF
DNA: TGCAGTGCTTATTCGTACCTAGCGGGACAGGATACGCAGTATTTT

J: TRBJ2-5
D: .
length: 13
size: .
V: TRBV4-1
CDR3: CASSQDPVETQYF
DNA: TGCGCCAGCAGCCAAGATCCCGTGGAGACCCAGTACTTC

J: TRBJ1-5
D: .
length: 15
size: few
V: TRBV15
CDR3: CATSRDWQGFQPQHF
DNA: TGTGCCACCAGCAGAGATTGGCAGGGGTTTCAGCCCCAGCATTTT

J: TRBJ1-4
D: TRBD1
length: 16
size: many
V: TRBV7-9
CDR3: CASSYGDRGTGEKLFF
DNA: TGTGCCAGCAGCTACGGCGACAGGGGGACGGGTGAAAAACTGTTTTTT

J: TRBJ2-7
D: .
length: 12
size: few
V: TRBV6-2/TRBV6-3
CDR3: CASSRRSYEQYF
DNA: TGTGCCAGCAGCAGGAGATCCTACGAGCAGTACTTC

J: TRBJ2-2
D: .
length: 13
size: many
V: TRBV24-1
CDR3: CATQRDNTGELFF
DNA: TGTGCCACCCAGAGGGACAACACCGGGGAGCTGTTTTTT

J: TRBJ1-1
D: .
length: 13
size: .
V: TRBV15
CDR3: CATSEQMNTEAFF
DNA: TGTGCCACCAGCGAACAGATGAACACTGAAGCTTTCTTT

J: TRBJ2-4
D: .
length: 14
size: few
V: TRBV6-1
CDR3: CASSDTVTQNIQYF
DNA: TGTGCCAGCAGTGACACAGTGACCCAAAACATTCAGTACTTC